This TCR beta chain stems from a study of T cell repertoires in cytomegalovirus infection. One entry per CDR3 protein, called by TCRdb with MiXCR from the reads. The table includes 110,000 or so distinct CDR3 sequences, 30% detected once. This clonotype was recorded at least ten times. The antigen remains unidentified. The CDR3 extends over 14 amino acids. Germline V gives CDR1 LGHNA, CDR2 YSLEER. Trimming stripped 1 base from V and 2 bases from J, with 9 bases between. The chain recombines TRBV4-3 with TRBJ2-7; TRBD1 might be the D (6 bases). Sequencing used CD8+ T cells from cultured PBMCs, obtained from culture after CMV antigen stimulation. The TCR sequence derives from a human donor in good health (CMV status not recorded). Some clones in this sample may be carry-over from other donors' samples. The CDR3 spells CASSQGRGTYEQYF. Written as DNA, the CDR3 is TGCGCCAGCAGCCAAGGAAGGGGGACCTACGAGCAGTACTTC.